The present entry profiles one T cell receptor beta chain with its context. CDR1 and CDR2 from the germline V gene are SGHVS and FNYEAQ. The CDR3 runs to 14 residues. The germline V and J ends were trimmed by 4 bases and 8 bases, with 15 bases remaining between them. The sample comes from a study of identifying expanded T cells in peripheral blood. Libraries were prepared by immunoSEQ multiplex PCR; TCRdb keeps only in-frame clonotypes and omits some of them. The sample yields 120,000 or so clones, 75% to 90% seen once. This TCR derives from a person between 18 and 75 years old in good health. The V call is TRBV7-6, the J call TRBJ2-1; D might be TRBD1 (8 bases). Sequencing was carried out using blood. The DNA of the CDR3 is TGTGCCAGCAGCTACGGACAGGGAGGGGATGAGCAGTTCTTC. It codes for CASSYGQGGDEQFF. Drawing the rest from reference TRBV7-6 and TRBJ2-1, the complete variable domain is GAGVSQSPRYKVTKRGQDVALRCDPISGHVSLYWYRQALGQGPEFLTYFNYEAQQDKSGLPNDRFSAERPEGSISTLTIQRTEQRDSAMYRCASSYGQGGDEQFFGPGTRLTVL.